There are a few counts of the clone carrying this T cell receptor beta chain. V was pared by 2 bases and J by 10 bases, with 21 bases between. The CDR3 consists of 17 residues. Germline V gives CDR1 SGHTA, CDR2 FQGNSA. The data originate from a study of T cells after yellow fever vaccination. One entry per CDR3 protein results from TCRdb running MiXCR on the 5' RACE reads. The repertoire holds about 42,000 distinct CDR3 sequences, with over 5.5% as singletons. The material was PBMCs, either bulk or a sorted T-cell subset (CD4+, CD8+, memory, or dextramer-sorted; not recorded which), obtained 45 days after the yellow fever booster vaccination. The V gene is TRBV7-2, the J gene TRBJ1-6, with D tentatively TRBD1 (5 bases). The clonotype originates from a man aged 30 to 45 who received the YFV17D yellow fever vaccine. The CDR3 region has the DNA TGTGCCAGCAGCTTATTGCGCACGGGGGGAACGGGATCACCCCTCCACTTT. This gives the protein CASSLLRTGGTGSPLHF.